Reported below is one TCR beta chain. The entry originates in a study of blood T cell repertoires in COVID-19. Original processing notes: Scientists estimated how many nucleated cells there were by amplifying reference gene primers. The assay was immunoSEQ multiplex PCR, and TCRdb's table has in-frame clones only and misses some. The V and J calls and clone size were taken over from that table, and D and trimming were inferred from the DNA. The data show some 250,000 clones, approximately 83% seen once. The sequencing sample was made of peripheral blood. The clonotype originates from a woman aged 30 to 39 who had recovered from COVID-19.

The CDR3 reads CASSPRLAGTYEQYF. The CDR3 DNA is TGTGCCAGCAGCCCCCGACTAGCGGGGACTTACGAGCAGTACTTC. The J gene is TRBJ2-7, the V gene TRBV7-2; TRBD2 aligns across 11 bases. V gave up 5 bases and J gave up 4 bases; unmatched junction bases: 7. Germline values: CDR1 SGHTA, CDR2 FQGNSA. The CDR3 runs to 15 residues.